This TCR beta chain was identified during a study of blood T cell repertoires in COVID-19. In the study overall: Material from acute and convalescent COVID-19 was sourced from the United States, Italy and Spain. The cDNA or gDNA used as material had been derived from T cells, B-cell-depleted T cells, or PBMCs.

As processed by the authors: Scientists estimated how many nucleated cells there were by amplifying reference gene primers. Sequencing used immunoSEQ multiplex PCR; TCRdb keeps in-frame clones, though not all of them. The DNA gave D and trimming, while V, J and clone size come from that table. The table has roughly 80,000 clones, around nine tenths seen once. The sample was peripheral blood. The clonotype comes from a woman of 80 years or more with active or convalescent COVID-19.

The CDR3 DNA reads TGTGCCAGCAGCCTACGACAGGGCGACCAGCCCCAGCATTTT. It specifies CASSLRQGDQPQHF. The chain recombines TRBV3-1 (or the pseudogene TRBV3-2) with TRBJ1-5; 7 bases match TRBD1. Germline V CDR1 and CDR2: LGHDT, YNNKEL (reference sequence). The junction had 7 bases not matched to a gene; V was cut back by 4 bases and J by 7 bases. The CDR3 spans 14 residues.